This entry features one T cell receptor beta chain sequence. This sample stems from a study of blood T cell repertoires in COVID-19. Study background: The samples span acute and convalescent COVID-19 from the United States, Italy and Spain. The cDNA or gDNA used as material had been derived from T cells, B-cell-depleted T cells, or PBMCs.

V shed 0 bases and J shed 6 bases, with 15 bases lying between them. Germline CDR1 is MGHRA and CDR2 is YSYEKL. The CDR3 sequence is 17 residues long. Original analysis: Counts of nucleated cells, estimated from reference gene primer amplification, were obtained. Some clones are missing from TCRdb's copy, which holds only in-frame ones; the method was immunoSEQ multiplex PCR. Clone size and the V and J calls come from that table; the DNA yielded D and trimming. The sample carries about 170,000 clones, roughly 86% recorded once. The chain joins TRBV4-1 to TRBJ2-6, with D perhaps TRBD2 (5 bases). Sequencing used peripheral blood. The TCR originated in a man aged 65 to 85 with acute or convalescent COVID-19. The CDR3 region is CASSQDLRSGKANVLTF. The CDR3 region has the DNA TGCGCCAGCAGCCAAGATCTACGGTCGGGGAAGGCCAACGTCCTGACTTTC.